Listed here are 8 T cell receptor beta chains from one sample, sequenced in a study of T cell changes during pregnancy in multiple sclerosis. Method: immunoSEQ multiplex PCR; TCRdb's copy keeps in-frame clones and lacks some. The data contain around 40,000 clones, about 92% of them singletons. The material sequenced was CD8+ T cells from peripheral blood mononuclear cells, taken in the third trimester of pregnancy. The origin of the receptors is a female donor with multiple sclerosis, enrolled in a pregnancy study.

The V call is TRBV7-9, the J call TRBJ2-2, with 7 bases aligning to TRBD2. The CDR3 runs to 17 residues. Germline CDR1 reads SEHNR; CDR2 reads FQNEAQ (reference sequence). V gave up 3 bases and J gave up 6 bases; unmatched junction bases: 13. The CDR3 loop is CASSLPPGGSRPGELFF. The CDR3 DNA is TGTGCCAGCAGCTTGCCGCCGGGCGGGAGTAGGCCCGGGGAGCTGTTTTTT. Based on the CDR3 plus reference TRBV7-9 and TRBJ2-2, the full variable domain is DTGVSQNPRHKITKRGQNVTFRCDPISEHNRLYWYRQTLGQGPEFLTYFQNEAQLEKSRLLSDRFSAERPKGSFSTLEIQRTEQGDSAMYLCASSLPPGGSRPGELFFGEGSRLTVL.

This chain uses TRBV29-1 with TRBJ2-1; 7 bases are a match to TRBD1. Germline lookup yields CDR1 SQVTM and CDR2 ANQGSEA. With 5 bases clipped from V and 2 bases from J, the junction kept 6 bases outside the gene matches. The CDR3 covers 14 residues. The CDR3 here is CSVLGGVAYNEQFF. In nucleotides, the CDR3 is TGCAGCGTTTTAGGGGGCGTCGCCTACAATGAGCAGTTCTTC.

The V and J genes are TRBV7-5 and TRBJ2-1; whether TRBD2, the table's D call, matches the DNA was not checked. TRBV7-5 is a pseudogene segment. The CDR3 contains 11 residues. The CDR3 DNA reads TGTGCCAAACCGAGGCGGCATGAGCAGTTCTTC. This gives the protein CAKPRRHEQFF.

This chain links TRBV30 with TRBJ1-3; the D gene is possibly TRBD1 (5 bases). Trimming removed 3 bases at V and 0 bases at J, with 15 bases between. The CDR3 is 16 residues long. CDR1 is GTSNPN, CDR2 SVGIG, per germline (reference sequence). CDR3 region: CAWRWGVDSSGNTIYF. The CDR3 nucleotides read TGTGCCTGGAGGTGGGGGGTCGACAGCTCTGGAAACACCATATATTTT.

This chain links TRBV14 with TRBJ2-7; 8 nucleotides agree with TRBD1. V was pared by 0 bases and J by 0 bases, with 7 bases of the junction left unmatched. This CDR3 is 17 amino acids long. Germline V lookup: CDR1 SGHDN, CDR2 FVKESK. This CDR3 is CASSQDWGTGGSYEQYF. CDR3 sequence (DNA): TGTGCCAGCAGCCAAGATTGGGGAACAGGGGGCTCCTACGAGCAGTACTTC. Drawing the rest from reference TRBV14 and TRBJ2-7, the complete variable domain is EAGVTQFPSHSVIEKGQTVTLRCDPISGHDNLYWYRRVMGKEIKFLLHFVKESKQDESGMPNNRFLAERTGGTYSTLKVQPAELEDSGVYFCASSQDWGTGGSYEQYFGPGTRLTVT.

The gene calls are TRBV27 and TRBJ2-5, with TRBD2 matching over 9 bases. Germline V gives CDR1 MNHEY, CDR2 SMNVEV (reference sequence). The CDR3 is 15 amino acids. Trimming cost V 5 bases and J 4 bases; bases outside gene matches: 8. CDR3 bases: TGTGCCAGCAGTGACCTTGGCGGGAGGGGAGAGACCCAGTACTTC. This encodes CASSDLGGRGETQYF.

CDR3 loop: CASSTSFDRGLKDEQYF. The CDR3 DNA is TGTGCCAGCAGTACCTCGTTCGACAGGGGGTTAAAGGACGAGCAGTACTTC. V usage is TRBV28 and J usage is TRBJ2-7, with 9 bases fitting TRBD1. The CDR3 is made up of 17 amino acids. The germline V gene encodes CDR1 MDHEN and CDR2 SYDVKM. V shed 5 bases, J shed 5 bases, and the junction held 16 bases outside the gene matches.

The chain is built from TRBV7-9 and TRBJ1-1; 10 bases align to TRBD1. The germline CDR1 and CDR2 sequences are SEHNR and FQNEAQ (reference sequence). This CDR3 region has 15 residues. V shed 3 bases, J shed 3 bases, and the junction held 4 bases outside the gene matches. The DNA for the CDR3 is TGTGCCAGCAGCTTCACCGGGACAGGGGACACTGAAGCTTTCTTT. Protein sequence: CASSFTGTGDTEAFF.